Listed below are T cell receptor beta chains from one sample, sequenced in a study of blood T cell repertoires in COVID-19. TCRdb's copy holds only in-frame clones and misses some; the assay was immunoSEQ multiplex PCR. The data contain 200,000 to 250,000 clones, about four fifths of them seen just once; the ten biggest clones take up 7.8%. The sequenced material came from peripheral blood. The receptors originated from a woman of 80 years or more with COVID-19, enrolled during active disease. The conserved cysteine and the conserved F or W are not part of the CDR3 here. The order of the fields is CDR3 protein, V gene, J gene.

CDR3 protein: ASSPGTGNSPLH
V gene: TRBV5-1
J gene: TRBJ1-6

CDR3 protein: ASGLANTGELF
V gene: TRBV3-1/TRBV3-2
J gene: TRBJ2-2

CDR3 protein: SVAHGTSGSNEQF
V gene: TRBV29-1
J gene: TRBJ2-1

CDR3 protein: ASSVWTSGGEQF
V gene: TRBV2
J gene: TRBJ2-1

CDR3 protein: ASPLPGGGRGVNTEAF
V gene: TRBV2
J gene: TRBJ1-1

CDR3 protein: ASSPSGGRSPLH
V gene: TRBV19
J gene: TRBJ1-6

CDR3 protein: AISEVVGGMETQY
V gene: TRBV10-3
J gene: TRBJ2-5

CDR3 protein: ASSFTSSGTDTGELF
V gene: TRBV5-1
J gene: TRBJ2-2

CDR3 protein: ASSKHPGGGEKLF
V gene: TRBV7-2
J gene: TRBJ1-4

CDR3 protein: AGSGWGTEAF
V gene: TRBV6-5
J gene: TRBJ1-1

CDR3 protein: ASSVKWGFQETQY
V gene: TRBV9
J gene: TRBJ2-5

CDR3 protein: ASSESSAISGTEAF
V gene: TRBV2
J gene: TRBJ1-1

CDR3 protein: ASSLERGGELF
V gene: TRBV5-1
J gene: TRBJ2-2

CDR3 protein: ASSSDLSGNTIY
V gene: TRBV9
J gene: TRBJ1-3

CDR3 protein: ASSSRDSQSRELF
V gene: TRBV9
J gene: TRBJ2-2

CDR3 protein: ASSDRGREEKLF
V gene: TRBV19
J gene: TRBJ1-4

CDR3 protein: ASSLPRDSDYGYT
V gene: TRBV5-5
J gene: TRBJ1-2

CDR3 protein: ASSSRQGSQTNEKLF
V gene: TRBV5-6
J gene: TRBJ1-4

CDR3 protein: ATSDFPPGHEQF
V gene: TRBV24-1
J gene: TRBJ2-1

CDR3 protein: ASSRDSRDAYEQY
V gene: TRBV5-1
J gene: TRBJ2-7

CDR3 protein: ASSQVAGQTGYT
V gene: TRBV3-1/TRBV3-2
J gene: TRBJ1-2

CDR3 protein: ASSLSQTGTGANVLT
V gene: TRBV19
J gene: TRBJ2-6

CDR3 protein: ASSPPPGQGALVSYEQY
V gene: TRBV9
J gene: TRBJ2-7

CDR3 protein: ASSQMGGTVVVDGYT
V gene: TRBV3-1/TRBV3-2
J gene: TRBJ1-2

CDR3 protein: ASSEDRLSGNTIY
V gene: TRBV9
J gene: TRBJ1-3